The 28 T cell receptor beta chains below were found in one sample sequenced in a study of breast tumors, draining lymph nodes, adjacent tissues. In TCRdb, the multiplex PCR reads were re-called with MiXCR into one record per CDR3 protein. The table has 66,000 or so distinct CDR3 sequences, 43% seen once. Sequencing was done on a sample of breast tumor tissue. These receptors came from a female donor with breast cancer. Some clones in this sample may be carry-over from other donors' samples.

This clonotype was seen a single time. Possible read error: a much larger clone is one base away. The J gene is TRBJ1-6, the V gene TRBV5-1, with a weak D call TRBD1 (5 bases). Germline assignment: CDR1 SGHRS and CDR2 YFSETQ. The CDR3 contains 18 residues. The CDR3 sequence is CASGLALGASSYNSPLYF. The CDR3 DNA reads as TGCGCCAGCGGCTTGGCCTTAGGGGCCAGCTCCTATAATTCACCCCTCTACTTT. The full variable domain, in which reference TRBV5-1 and TRBJ1-6 provide the parts outside the CDR3, is KAGVTQTPRYLIKTRGQQVTLSCSPISGHRSVSWYQQTPGQGLQFLFEYFSETQRNKGNFPGRFSGRQFSNSRSEMNVSTLELGDSALYLCASGLALGASSYNSPLYFGNGTRLTVT.

This clonotype was counted once. J is TRBJ2-3 and V is TRBV7-9; 13 bases are shared with TRBD2. The V gene's germline CDR1 is SEHNR and CDR2 FQNEAQ (reference sequence). J lost 9 bases, V lost 4 bases, and 10 bases had no gene match. This CDR3 is 16 amino acids long. The CDR3 spells CASSSRLAGGASTQYF. The CDR3 bases are TGTGCCAGCAGCTCACGACTAGCGGGGGGAGCAAGCACGCAGTATTTT. Full variable domain (rest looked up from reference TRBV7-9 and TRBJ2-3): DTGVSQNPRHKITKRGQNVTFRCDPISEHNRLYWYRQTLGQGPEFLTYFQNEAQLEKSRLLSDRFSAERPKGSFSTLEIQRTEQGDSAMYLCASSSRLAGGASTQYFGPGTRLTVL.

A single count supports this clonotype. This sequence may be a read error, since a much larger clone differs from it by one base. The rearrangement joins TRBV5-4 to TRBJ2-3; weak D call: TRBD2 (6 bases). Germline V gives CDR1 SGHNT, CDR2 YYREEE (reference sequence). V gave up 2 bases and J gave up 3 bases, with 10 bases separating them. There are 14 residues in the CDR3. The CDR3 sequence: CASSFGGTTDTQYF. CDR3 coding DNA: TGTGCCAGCAGCTTTGGTGGGACTACAGATACGCAGTATTTT.

There are many counts of this clonotype. The rearrangement links TRBV4-2 to TRBJ2-1; 11 nucleotides agree with TRBD2. J was trimmed by 9 bases and V by 0 bases; bases with no gene match: 13. The germline gives CDR1 LGHNA, CDR2 YNFKEQ. The CDR3 consists of 18 residues. CDR3 bases: TGTGCCAGCAGCCAAGATCTACTAGCGGGAGTTCCGGTGGCTGAGCAGTTCTTC. This translates into CASSQDLLAGVPVAEQFF.

This clonotype was seen only a few times. Possible read error: a much larger clone is one base away. Since no conserved phenylalanine or tryptophan closes the CDR3, a read error is the likely cause. The DNA is omitted, as the CDR3 cannot be located on it reliably, and the CDR3 follows TCRdb's listing. The chain couples TRBV20-1 to TRBJ1-2. A total of 12 residues make up the CDR3, ends included. Per germline, CDR1 DFQATT and CDR2 SNEGSKA (reference sequence). This chain's CDR3 is CSALKGAYGSTL.

The rearrangement links TRBV24-1 to TRBJ1-5; no definite D call. This CDR3 spans 12 amino acids. V dropped 0 bases and J dropped 9 bases, with 5 bases sitting between them. The germline V gene has CDR1 KGHDR and CDR2 SFDVKD. The CDR3 reads CATSDLGLPQHF. The CDR3 DNA sequence: TGTGCCACCAGTGATTTGGGTTTGCCCCAGCATTTT.

Comment on this clonotype: A much larger clone differs from this one at a single base, so this may be a read error. The chain employs TRBV2 and TRBJ2-2; D possibly matches TRBD1 or TRBD2 (5 bases each). The CDR3 runs to 15 residues. Trimming left V 8 bases short and J 0 bases short, with 13 bases between. Germline lookup yields CDR1 SNHLY and CDR2 FYNNEI. As DNA, the CDR3 is TGTGCCAGCGGGCCCGGGGCAGCGAACACCGGGGAGCTGTTTTTT. Protein sequence: CASGPGAANTGELFF.

On this clonotype itself: The CDR3 carries no conserved terminal phenylalanine or tryptophan, so it likely arises from a read error. The chain links TRBV6-1 to TRBJ1-5, with D perhaps TRBD1 (5 bases). The CDR3 extends over 15 amino acids. Germline CDR1 and CDR2: MNHNS and SASEGT. CDR3 in amino acids: CASSYNGAYNEPQHL. For the CDR3, the DNA is TGTGCCAGCAGTTACAATGGGGCCTACAATGAGCCCCAGCATCTT.

The genes are TRBV20-1 and TRBJ1-4; 7 bases map to TRBD1. Germline V gene data show CDR1 as DFQATT and CDR2 as SNEGSKA (reference sequence). The CDR3 extends over 14 amino acids. V was clipped by 6 bases and J by 4 bases; unmatched bases: 8. In DNA form, the CDR3 reads TGCAGTGCCTCTCAGGGGGTGCGTAATGAAAAACTGTTTTTT. Its protein is CSASQGVRNEKLFF.

The gene calls are TRBV7-9 and TRBJ2-2; 14 bases map to TRBD2. This CDR3 is 17 amino acids long. Germline-derived CDR1 and CDR2 are SEHNR and FQNEAQ (reference sequence). Germline trimming cut 5 bases from V and 3 bases from J; bases unmatched to any gene: 5. The CDR3 here is CASSQGLAGGYTGELFF. The CDR3 region has the DNA TGTGCCAGCAGCCAAGGACTAGCGGGAGGATACACCGGGGAGCTGTTTTTT.

The gene calls are TRBV11-1 and TRBJ1-4, with TRBD1 matching 9 bases. The CDR3 is made up of 14 amino acids. The germline V gene encodes CDR1 SGHAT and CDR2 FQDESV (reference sequence). Losses at the gene ends were 7 bases for V and 7 bases for J; bases not matched to a gene: 7. Here the CDR3 DNA reads TGTGCCAGCACGGATAGGACAGGGGCTGAAAAACTGTTTTTT. This sequence encodes CASTDRTGAEKLFF.

This clonotype was counted many times. Since a much larger clone is just one base distant, this may be a read error. The J gene is TRBJ2-5, the V gene TRBV20-1; D is perhaps TRBD2 (6 bases). CDR3 length equals 12 residues. Per the germline V gene, CDR1 is DFQATT and CDR2 is SNEGSKA (reference sequence). CDR3 protein: CSADQTRETPYF. Here the CDR3 DNA reads TGCAGTGCTGACCAGACTAGGGAGACCCCGTACTTC.

V is TRBV29-1 and J is TRBJ2-1; unclear D gene. The CDR3 runs 13 residues. Trimming left V 4 bases short and J 9 bases short, with 16 bases between. Germline V gene lookup returns CDR1 SQVTM and CDR2 ANQGSEA. The CDR3 is CSVGSTVLGEQFF. CDR3 in DNA: TGCAGCGTTGGGTCCACTGTCCTTGGTGAGCAGTTCTTC.

This clonotype was seen many times. CDR3 sequence: CSAMLGTSGRGSYNEQFF. CDR3 in DNA: TGCAGTGCTATGCTGGGGACTAGCGGGAGGGGGTCCTACAATGAGCAGTTCTTC. The chain links TRBV20-1 to TRBJ2-1; 16 nucleotides match TRBD2. The CDR3 contains 18 residues. Germline CDR1 reads DFQATT; CDR2 reads SNEGSKA (reference sequence). The J segment lost 1 base and the V segment lost 4 bases, leaving 7 bases of the junction unmatched.

On this clonotype: A much larger clone differs from this one at a single base, so this may be a read error. The V and J genes are TRBV6-5 and TRBJ2-2, with D possibly being TRBD2 (5 bases). Germline V gene sequence: CDR1 MNHEY, CDR2 SVGAGI. The CDR3 length is 13 residues. The CDR3 reads CASSYRNTGKLFF. The CDR3 DNA reads as TGTGCCAGCAGTTACAGGAACACCGGGAAGCTGTTTTTT.

This clonotype was counted at least ten times. This chain joins TRBV25-1 and TRBJ2-2; D perhaps matches TRBD2 (6 bases). Germline V gives CDR1 MGHDK, CDR2 SYGVNS. The CDR3 runs 12 residues. V lost 8 bases, J lost 3 bases, and 7 bases lay in between. The CDR3: CASGRYTGELFF. The CDR3 nucleotides read TGTGCCAGCGGGAGGTACACCGGGGAGCTGTTTTTT.

The chain employs TRBV18 and TRBJ2-5; 11 bases are a match to TRBD1. J gave up 2 bases and V 3 bases, and 5 bases lay outside the gene matches. Germline V gene lookup returns CDR1 KGHSH and CDR2 LQKENI. This CDR3 spans 16 amino acids. The CDR3 loop is CASSPGTGGLQETQYF. In nucleotides, the CDR3 is TGTGCCAGCTCACCCGGGACAGGGGGTTTGCAAGAGACCCAGTACTTC.

This sequence joins TRBV6-6 and TRBJ2-3; 10 bases match TRBD2. The CDR3 is made up of 19 amino acids. Losses at the gene ends were 5 bases for V and 0 bases for J; bases not matched to a gene: 14. From germline, CDR1 is MNHNY and CDR2 SVGAGI (reference sequence). CDR3 DNA sequence: TGTGCCAGCAGTCACCCCATGGGGGCTAGCGGGAGAAGCACAGATACGCAGTATTTT. It yields the protein CASSHPMGASGRSTDTQYF.

Concerning this clonotype itself: At one end, the junction sequence differs from germline, possibly due to a read error. The chain couples TRBV7-2 to TRBJ1-4; a possible D gene is TRBD1 (5 bases). There are 14 residues in the CDR3. Germline V gives CDR1 SGHTA, CDR2 FQGNSA. CDR3 in amino acids: CASSFGGPNERLFF. DNA of the CDR3: TGTGCCAGCAGCTTCGGGGGTCCTAATGAAAGACTGTTTTTT.

The chain combines TRBV11-3 with TRBJ1-6; no reliable D call. The CDR3 runs to 13 residues. The V end lost 8 bases, the J end lost 9 bases, and 14 bases lay between the germline ends. Germline-derived CDR1 and CDR2 are SGHNT and YENEEA. CDR3 residues: CASVEARSSPLHF. In DNA form, the CDR3 reads TGTGCCAGCGTAGAGGCAAGGAGTTCACCCCTCCACTTT.

The table lists this clonotype with a count of one. One junction end does not reproduce the germline sequence, and a read error may be involved. The J gene is TRBJ1-2, the V gene TRBV20-1; no clear D gene. The CDR3 extends over 12 amino acids. Per the germline V gene, CDR1 is DFQATT and CDR2 is SNEGSKA (reference sequence). The CDR3 here is CSAKREVYGSTF. As DNA, the CDR3 is TGCAGTGCTAAGAGGGAAGTCTATGGCTCCACCTTC.

There are many counts of this clonotype. The CDR3, as DNA: TGTGCCAGCAGCGTGTCTAGCGGGGGTGAGACCCAGTACTTC. This codes for CASSVSSGGETQYF. The rearrangement uses TRBV9 and TRBJ2-5, with 10 positions matching TRBD2. V dropped 2 bases and J dropped 5; count of bases not matched to a gene: 3. Germline loops: CDR1 SGDLS, CDR2 YYNGEE. The CDR3 consists of 14 residues.

The sample holds many counts of this clonotype. The chain uses TRBV7-6 and TRBJ2-5; 7 nucleotides line up with TRBD2. Germline values: CDR1 SGHVS, CDR2 FNYEAQ. V lost 5 bases to trimming and J lost 4 bases; unmatched junction nucleotides: 10. The CDR3 totals 15 residues. The CDR3 spells CASSEYAGVVETQYF. The CDR3 DNA is TGTGCCAGCAGCGAGTATGCGGGGGTGGTAGAGACCCAGTACTTC.

The table lists this clonotype with many counts. J is TRBJ1-2 and V is TRBV6-1, with D unresolved. The germline CDR1 and CDR2 sequences are MNHNS and SASEGT. This CDR3 contains 11 residues. Trimming stripped 4 bases from V and 8 bases from J, with 8 bases between. CDR3 sequence (DNA): TGTGCCAGCAGTGTCTGGACGGGCTACACCTTC. This gives the protein CASSVWTGYTF.

This clonotype has ten or more counts. The genes are TRBV7-8 and TRBJ2-5, with D unresolved. The length of the CDR3 is 13 residues. V lost 3 bases to trimming and J lost 7 bases, with 12 bases between them. Per the germline V gene, CDR1 is SGHVS and CDR2 is FQNEAQ. DNA of the CDR3: TGTGCCAGCAGCTTTCAGACCCTAGGGACCCAGTACTTC. This sequence encodes CASSFQTLGTQYF.

This clonotype appeared a single time. The chain is built from TRBV5-1 and TRBJ1-3; a weak D match, TRBD1 (5 bases). The V end lost 3 bases, the J end lost 0 bases, and 25 bases lay between the germline ends. This CDR3 has 20 amino acids. Germline values: CDR1 SGHRS, CDR2 YFSETQ. The chain's CDR3 is CASSSTTPPGLNDSGNTIYF. The CDR3 coding sequence is TGCGCCAGCAGCTCTACAACACCGCCGGGACTGAATGACTCTGGAAACACCATATATTTT.

This clonotype occurred once. The junction and the germline gene differ at one end; a read error may be behind it. The chain's CDR3 is CAISHRTSGAGETQYF. CDR3 in DNA: TGTGCCATCAGCCATAGGACTAGCGGGGCGGGAGAGACCCAGTACTTC. V gene TRBV7-9 combines with J gene TRBJ2-5; 12 nucleotides match TRBD2. The germline V gene encodes CDR1 SEHNR and CDR2 FQNEAQ (reference sequence). This CDR3 contains 16 residues.

The rearrangement links TRBV20-1 to TRBJ2-5; 8 bases align to TRBD2. The germline CDR1 and CDR2 sequences are DFQATT and SNEGSKA (reference sequence). With 6 bases clipped from V and 2 bases from J, the junction kept 8 bases outside the gene matches. CDR3 size: 14 residues. As DNA, the CDR3 is TGCAGTGCCAATGACGGGGGGGGTCAAGAGACCCAGTACTTC. Protein product: CSANDGGGQETQYF.